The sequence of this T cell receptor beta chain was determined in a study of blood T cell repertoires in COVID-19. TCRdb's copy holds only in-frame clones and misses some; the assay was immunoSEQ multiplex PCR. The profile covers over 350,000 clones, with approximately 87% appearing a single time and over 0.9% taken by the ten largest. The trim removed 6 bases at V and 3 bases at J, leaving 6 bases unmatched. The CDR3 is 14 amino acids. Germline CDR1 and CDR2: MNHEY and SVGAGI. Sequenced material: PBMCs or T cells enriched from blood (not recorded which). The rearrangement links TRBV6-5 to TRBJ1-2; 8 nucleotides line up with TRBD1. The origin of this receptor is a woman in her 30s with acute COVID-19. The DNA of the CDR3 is TGTGCCAGCAGAGAGGGACAGGTTTACTATGGCTACACCTTC. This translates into CASREGQVYYGYTF.